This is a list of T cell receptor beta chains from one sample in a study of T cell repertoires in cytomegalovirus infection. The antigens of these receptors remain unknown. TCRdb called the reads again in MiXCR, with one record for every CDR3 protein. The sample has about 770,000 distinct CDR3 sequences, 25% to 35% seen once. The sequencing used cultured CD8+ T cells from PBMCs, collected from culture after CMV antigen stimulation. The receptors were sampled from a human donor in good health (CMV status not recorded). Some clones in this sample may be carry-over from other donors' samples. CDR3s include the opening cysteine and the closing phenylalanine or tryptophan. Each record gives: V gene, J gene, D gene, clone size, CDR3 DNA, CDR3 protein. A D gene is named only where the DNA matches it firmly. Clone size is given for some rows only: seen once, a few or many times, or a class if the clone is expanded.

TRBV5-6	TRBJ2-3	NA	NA	TGTGCCAGCAGCCCCGACGGTATGGGGACCACAGATACGCAGTATTTT	CASSPDGMGTTDTQYF
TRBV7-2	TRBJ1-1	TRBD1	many	TGTGCCAGCAGCTTAGGGACAGGGCGAGCTTTCTTT	CASSLGTGRAFF
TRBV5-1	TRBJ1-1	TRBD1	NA	TGCGCCAGCAGCATCAGGGGGCGCGGCCTGAACACTGAAGCTTTCTTT	CASSIRGRGLNTEAFF
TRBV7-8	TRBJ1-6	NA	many	TGTGCCAGCCGACACTCGTCGGCAGGAAGACAGGCTAATTCACCCCTCCACTTT	CASRHSSAGRQANSPLHF
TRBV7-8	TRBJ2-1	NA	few	TGTGCCAGCAGAATCGGCCGGGGTATGTTAAATGAGCAGTTCTTC	CASRIGRGMLNEQFF
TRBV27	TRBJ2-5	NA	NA	TGTGCCAGCAGTGGACCCAGCCAAGAGACCCAGTACTTC	CASSGPSQETQYF
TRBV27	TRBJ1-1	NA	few	TGTGCCAGCACCGGACAGTGGAACACTGAAGCTTTCTTT	CASTGQWNTEAFF
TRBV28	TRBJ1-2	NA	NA	TGTGCCAGCAGTTCAGGTGTAAGGGGGGTAAACTATGGCTACACCTTC	CASSSGVRGVNYGYTF
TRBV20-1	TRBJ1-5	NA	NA	TGCAGTGCTAGAGGACAGGATAGCAATCAGCCCCAGCATTTT	CSARGQDSNQPQHF
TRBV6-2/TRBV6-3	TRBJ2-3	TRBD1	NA	TGTGCCACCGCCGACAACAGGGGAGATACGCAGTATTTT	CATADNRGDTQYF
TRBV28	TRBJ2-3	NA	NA	TGTGCCAGCAGTCCTCCGGGACTGAGAGAAACAGATACGCAGTATTTT	CASSPPGLRETDTQYF
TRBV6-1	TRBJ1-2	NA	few	TGTGCCAGCAGTGAAGAAGTAGTTCCTTATGGCTACACCTTC	CASSEEVVPYGYTF
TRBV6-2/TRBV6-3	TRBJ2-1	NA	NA	TGTGCCAGCAGTTACTTCCCCCTTGATGGGGGTGACAATGAGCAGTTCTTC	CASSYFPLDGGDNEQFF
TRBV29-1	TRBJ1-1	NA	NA	TGCAGCGTGGGGAGGACGGAGAACACTGAAGCTTTCTTT	CSVGRTENTEAFF
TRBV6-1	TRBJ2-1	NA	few	TGTGCCAGCAGAGGGGGGTACTTGGATGAGCAGTTCTTC	CASRGGYLDEQFF
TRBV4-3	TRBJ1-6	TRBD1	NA	TGCGCCAGCAGCCAAGGTGGTGTGACAGGGCGATCACCCCTCCACTTT	CASSQGGVTGRSPLHF
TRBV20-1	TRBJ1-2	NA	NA	TGCAGTGCTAGAGAGGGGGCAGGGAAAGGGTATGGCTACACCTTC	CSAREGAGKGYGYTF
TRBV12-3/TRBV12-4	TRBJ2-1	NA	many	TGTGCCAGCAGTTCCGATCCCCGAGGGCAGTTCTTC	CASSSDPRGQFF
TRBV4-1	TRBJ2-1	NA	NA	TGCGCCAGCAGCCAAGATCCAAGCTACAATGAGCAGTTCTTC	CASSQDPSYNEQFF
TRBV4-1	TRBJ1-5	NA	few	TGCGCCAGCAGCCCAGAGGCCAGGGCGACGCAGCCCCAGCATTTT	CASSPEARATQPQHF
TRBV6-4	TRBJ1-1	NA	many	TGTGCCAGCAGGAGACAAAACACTGAAGCTTTCTTT	CASRRQNTEAFF
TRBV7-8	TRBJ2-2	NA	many	TGTGCCAGCAGCTTAGGCCTTCCAGATTTTACGAACACCGGGGAGCTGTTTTTT	CASSLGLPDFTNTGELFF
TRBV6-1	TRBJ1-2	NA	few	TGTGCCAGCAGTGATTACCGCTTGGGGTTTTATGGCTACACCTTC	CASSDYRLGFYGYTF
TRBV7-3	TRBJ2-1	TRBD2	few	TGTGCCAGCAGCGACGGGACTAGCGGGGCCAATGAGCAGTTCTTC	CASSDGTSGANEQFF